The subject of this entry is one TCR beta chain. Its specificity is not known. This sample was taken from a study of cytomegalovirus exposure and HLA in healthy donors. At the level of the study: Most donors, 70% to 85% of a few hundred genotyped, fell in the Caucasian-associated ancestry cluster.

Study-wide findings and caveats: In most subjects, TCR beta sequences reportedly gave accurate predictions of HLA-A and HLA-B alleles.

60 Vbeta and 13 Jbeta primers were used in PCR. Libraries were prepared by immunoSEQ multiplex PCR; TCRdb keeps only in-frame clonotypes and omits some of them. This table holds 210,000 or so clones, approximately 80% found once. Germline CDR1 reads SGHTA; CDR2 reads FQGNSA. The V gene lost 1 base and the J gene lost 1 base, with 4 bases spanning the gap. The CDR3 contains 13 residues. Sequencing input: PBMCs. The receptor was isolated from a woman between 50 and 59 years old in good health and CMV-seropositive. The gene calls are TRBV7-2 and TRBJ2-5; unclear D gene. CDR3: CASSLVGQETQYF. DNA of the CDR3: TGTGCCAGCAGCTTAGTCGGCCAAGAGACCCAGTACTTC. The variable domain in full, completed from reference TRBV7-2 and TRBJ2-5, reads GAGVSQSPSNKVTEKGKDVELRCDPISGHTALYWYRQSLGQGLEFLIYFQGNSAPDKSGLPSDRFSAERTGGSVSTLTIQRTQQEDSAVYLCASSLVGQETQYFGPGTRLLVL.